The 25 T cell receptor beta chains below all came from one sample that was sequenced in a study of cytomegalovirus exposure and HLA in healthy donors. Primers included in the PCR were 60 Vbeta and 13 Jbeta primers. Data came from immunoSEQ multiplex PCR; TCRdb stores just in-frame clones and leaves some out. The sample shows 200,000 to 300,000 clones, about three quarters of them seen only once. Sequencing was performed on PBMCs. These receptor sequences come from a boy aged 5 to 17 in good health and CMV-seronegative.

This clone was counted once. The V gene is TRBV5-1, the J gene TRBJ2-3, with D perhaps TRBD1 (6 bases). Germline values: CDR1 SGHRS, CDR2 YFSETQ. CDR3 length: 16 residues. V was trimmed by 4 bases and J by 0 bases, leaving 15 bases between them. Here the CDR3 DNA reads TGCGCCAGCAGCGTTCATGAAACAGGGAGCACAGATACGCAGTATTTT. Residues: CASSVHETGSTDTQYF.

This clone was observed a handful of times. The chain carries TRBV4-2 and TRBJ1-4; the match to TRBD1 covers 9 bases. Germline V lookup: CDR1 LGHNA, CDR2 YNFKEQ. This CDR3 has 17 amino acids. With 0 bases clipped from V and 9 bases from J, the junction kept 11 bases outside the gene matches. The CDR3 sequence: CASSQDRLRDRDKKLFF. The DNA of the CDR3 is TGTGCCAGCAGCCAAGATAGACTAAGGGACAGGGATAAAAAACTGTTTTTT.

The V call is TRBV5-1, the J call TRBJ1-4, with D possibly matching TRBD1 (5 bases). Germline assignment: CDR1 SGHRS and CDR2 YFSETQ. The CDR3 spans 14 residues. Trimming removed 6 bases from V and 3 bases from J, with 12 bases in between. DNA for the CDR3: TGCGCCAGCACCCTGGACACAGCTAATGAAAAACTGTTTTTT. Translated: CASTLDTANEKLFF.

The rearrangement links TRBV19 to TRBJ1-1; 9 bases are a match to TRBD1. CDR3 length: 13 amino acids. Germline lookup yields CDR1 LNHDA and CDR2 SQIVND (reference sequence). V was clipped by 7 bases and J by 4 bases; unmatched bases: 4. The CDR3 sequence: CASTLTGGTEAFF. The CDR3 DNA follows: TGTGCCAGTACCCTGACAGGGGGCACTGAAGCTTTCTTT.

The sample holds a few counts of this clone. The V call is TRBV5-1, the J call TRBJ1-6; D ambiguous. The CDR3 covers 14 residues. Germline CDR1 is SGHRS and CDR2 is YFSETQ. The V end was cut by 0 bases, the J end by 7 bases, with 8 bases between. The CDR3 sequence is CASSLDGMNSPLHF. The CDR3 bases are TGCGCCAGCAGCTTGGACGGGATGAATTCACCCCTCCACTTT. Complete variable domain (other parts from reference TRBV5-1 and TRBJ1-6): KAGVTQTPRYLIKTRGQQVTLSCSPISGHRSVSWYQQTPGQGLQFLFEYFSETQRNKGNFPGRFSGRQFSNSRSEMNVSTLELGDSALYLCASSLDGMNSPLHFGNGTRLTVT.

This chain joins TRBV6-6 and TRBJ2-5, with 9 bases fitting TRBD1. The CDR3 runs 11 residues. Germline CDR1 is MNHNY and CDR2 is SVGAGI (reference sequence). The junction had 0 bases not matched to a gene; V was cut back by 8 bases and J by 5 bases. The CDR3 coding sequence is TGTGCCAGCGACAGGGGGGAGACCCAGTACTTC. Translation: CASDRGETQYF.

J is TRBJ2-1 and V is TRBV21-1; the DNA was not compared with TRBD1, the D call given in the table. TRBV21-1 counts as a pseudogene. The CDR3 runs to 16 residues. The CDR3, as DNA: TGTGCCAGCAGCAAGTTAGTACAGAACTCCTACAATGAGCAGTTCTTC. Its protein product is CASSKLVQNSYNEQFF.

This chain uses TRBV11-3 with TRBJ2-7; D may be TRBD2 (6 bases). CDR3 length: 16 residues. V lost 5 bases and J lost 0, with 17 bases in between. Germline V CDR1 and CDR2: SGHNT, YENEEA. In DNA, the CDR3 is TGTGCCAGCAGCGCCCCGGGACTCACTTCCTCCTACGAGCAGTACTTC. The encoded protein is CASSAPGLTSSYEQYF.

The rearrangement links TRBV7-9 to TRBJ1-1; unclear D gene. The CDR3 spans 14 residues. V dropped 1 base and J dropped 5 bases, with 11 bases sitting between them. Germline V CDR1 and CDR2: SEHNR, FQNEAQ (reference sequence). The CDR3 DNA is TGTGCCAGCAGCTTAGAGGGAGGAGGAACTGAAGCTTTCTTT. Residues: CASSLEGGGTEAFF. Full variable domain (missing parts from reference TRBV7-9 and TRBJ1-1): DTGVSQNPRHKITKRGQNVTFRCDPISEHNRLYWYRQTLGQGPEFLTYFQNEAQLEKSRLLSDRFSAERPKGSFSTLEIQRTEQGDSAMYLCASSLEGGGTEAFFGQGTRLTVV.

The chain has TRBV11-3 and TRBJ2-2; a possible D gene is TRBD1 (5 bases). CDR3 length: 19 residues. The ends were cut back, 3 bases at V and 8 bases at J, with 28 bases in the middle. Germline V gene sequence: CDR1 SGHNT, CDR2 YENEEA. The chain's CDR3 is CASSFYVRAGITVPGELFF. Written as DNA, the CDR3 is TGTGCCAGCAGCTTCTACGTCCGCGCAGGGATAACTGTCCCGGGGGAGCTGTTTTTT. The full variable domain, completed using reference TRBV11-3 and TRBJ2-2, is EAGVVQSPRYKIIEKKQPVAFWCNPISGHNTLYWYLQNLGQGPELLIRYENEEAVDDSQLPKDRFSAERLKGVDSTLKIQPAELGDSAVYLCASSFYVRAGITVPGELFFGEGSRLTVL.

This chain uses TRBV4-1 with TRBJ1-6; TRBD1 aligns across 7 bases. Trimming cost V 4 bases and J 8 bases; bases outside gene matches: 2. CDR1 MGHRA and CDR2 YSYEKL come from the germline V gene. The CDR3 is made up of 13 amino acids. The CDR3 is CASSLGTDSPLHF. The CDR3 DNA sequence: TGCGCCAGCAGCCTCGGGACAGATTCACCCCTCCACTTT.

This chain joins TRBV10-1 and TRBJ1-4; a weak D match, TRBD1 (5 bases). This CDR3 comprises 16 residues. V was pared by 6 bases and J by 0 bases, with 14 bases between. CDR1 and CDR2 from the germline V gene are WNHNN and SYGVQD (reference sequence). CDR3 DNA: TGCGCCAGCAGGGGGAACAGGCAACCAACTAATGAAAAACTGTTTTTT. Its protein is CASRGNRQPTNEKLFF.

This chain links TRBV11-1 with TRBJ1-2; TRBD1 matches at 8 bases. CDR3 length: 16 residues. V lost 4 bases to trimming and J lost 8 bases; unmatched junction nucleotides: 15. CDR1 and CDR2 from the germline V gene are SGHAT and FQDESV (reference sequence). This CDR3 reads CASSSQGARGIRGYTF. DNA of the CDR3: TGTGCCAGCAGCTCCCAGGGGGCCAGAGGGATTCGCGGCTACACCTTC.

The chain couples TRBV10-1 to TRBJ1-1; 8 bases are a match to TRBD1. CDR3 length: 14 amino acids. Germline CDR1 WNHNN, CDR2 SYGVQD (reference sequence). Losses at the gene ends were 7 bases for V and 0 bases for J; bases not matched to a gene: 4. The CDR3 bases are TGCGCCAGCAACCGGGACAGGATGAACACTGAAGCTTTCTTT. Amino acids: CASNRDRMNTEAFF.

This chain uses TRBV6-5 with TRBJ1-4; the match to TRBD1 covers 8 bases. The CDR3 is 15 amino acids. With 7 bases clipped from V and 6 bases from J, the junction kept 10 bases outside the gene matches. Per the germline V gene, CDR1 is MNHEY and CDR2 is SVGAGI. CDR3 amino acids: CASTRNQGAYEKLFF. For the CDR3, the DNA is TGTGCCAGCACTCGCAACCAGGGGGCTTATGAAAAACTGTTTTTT.

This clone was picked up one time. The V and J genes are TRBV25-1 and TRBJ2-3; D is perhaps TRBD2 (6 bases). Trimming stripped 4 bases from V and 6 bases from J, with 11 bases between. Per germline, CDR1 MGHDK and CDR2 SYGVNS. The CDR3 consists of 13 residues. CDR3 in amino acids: CASSGPRGDTQYF. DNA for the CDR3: TGTGCCAGCAGTGGACCCCGGGGGGATACGCAGTATTTT.

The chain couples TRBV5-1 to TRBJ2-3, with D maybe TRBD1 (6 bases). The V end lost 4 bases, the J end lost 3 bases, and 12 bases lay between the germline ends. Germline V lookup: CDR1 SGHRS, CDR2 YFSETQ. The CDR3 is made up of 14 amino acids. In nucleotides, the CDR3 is TGCGCCAGCAGCCCTCTGGACAGAACAGATACGCAGTATTTT. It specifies CASSPLDRTDTQYF.

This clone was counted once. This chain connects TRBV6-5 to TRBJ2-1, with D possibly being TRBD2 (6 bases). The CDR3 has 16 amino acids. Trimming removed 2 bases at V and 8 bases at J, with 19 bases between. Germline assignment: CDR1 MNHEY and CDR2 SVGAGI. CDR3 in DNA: TGTGCCAGCAGTTACCCCACCGGGACTGGGTTAGATGAGCAGTTCTTC. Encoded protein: CASSYPTGTGLDEQFF.

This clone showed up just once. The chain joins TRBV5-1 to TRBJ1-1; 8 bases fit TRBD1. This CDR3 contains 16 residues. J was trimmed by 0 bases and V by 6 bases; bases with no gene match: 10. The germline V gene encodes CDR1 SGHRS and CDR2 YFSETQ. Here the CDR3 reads CASTLGQGGMNTEAFF. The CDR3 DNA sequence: TGCGCCAGCACGCTTGGACAGGGAGGGATGAACACTGAAGCTTTCTTT.

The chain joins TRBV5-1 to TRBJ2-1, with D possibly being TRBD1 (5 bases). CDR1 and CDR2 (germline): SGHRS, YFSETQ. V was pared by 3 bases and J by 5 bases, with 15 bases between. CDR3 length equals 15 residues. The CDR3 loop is CASSSFDSNHNEQFF. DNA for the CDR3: TGCGCCAGCAGCTCGTTTGACAGTAACCACAATGAGCAGTTCTTC. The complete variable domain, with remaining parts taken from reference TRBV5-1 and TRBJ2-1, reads KAGVTQTPRYLIKTRGQQVTLSCSPISGHRSVSWYQQTPGQGLQFLFEYFSETQRNKGNFPGRFSGRQFSNSRSEMNVSTLELGDSALYLCASSSFDSNHNEQFFGPGTRLTVL.

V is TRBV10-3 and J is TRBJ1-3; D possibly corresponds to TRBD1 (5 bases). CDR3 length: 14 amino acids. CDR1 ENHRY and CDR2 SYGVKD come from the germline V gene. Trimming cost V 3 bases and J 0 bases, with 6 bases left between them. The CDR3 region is CAISEQDSGNTIYF. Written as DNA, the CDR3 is TGTGCCATCAGTGAACAGGACTCTGGAAACACCATATATTTT.

DNA for the CDR3: TGTGCCAGCTTCCCCAGAGGCGCCTCTGGGGCCAACGTCCTGACTTTC. Protein product: CASFPRGASGANVLTF. The rearrangement uses TRBV2 and TRBJ2-6; no clear D gene. The CDR3 contains 16 residues. Trimming took off 8 bases at V and 0 bases at J, with 14 bases between the two ends. Germline assignment: CDR1 SNHLY and CDR2 FYNNEI.

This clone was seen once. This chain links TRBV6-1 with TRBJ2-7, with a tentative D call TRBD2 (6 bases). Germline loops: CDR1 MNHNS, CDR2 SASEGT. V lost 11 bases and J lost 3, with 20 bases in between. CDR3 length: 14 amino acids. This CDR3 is CASRRDFTSYEQYF. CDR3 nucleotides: TGTGCCTCCCGCAGGGACTTCACGAGCTACGAGCAGTACTTC.

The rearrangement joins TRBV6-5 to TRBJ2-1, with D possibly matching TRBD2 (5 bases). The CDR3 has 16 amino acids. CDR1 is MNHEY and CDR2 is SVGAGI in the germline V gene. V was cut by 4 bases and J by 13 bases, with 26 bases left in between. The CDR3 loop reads CASSSPAEAPIGVQFF. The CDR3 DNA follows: TGTGCCAGCAGTTCTCCGGCGGAGGCCCCCATCGGTGTTCAGTTCTTC.

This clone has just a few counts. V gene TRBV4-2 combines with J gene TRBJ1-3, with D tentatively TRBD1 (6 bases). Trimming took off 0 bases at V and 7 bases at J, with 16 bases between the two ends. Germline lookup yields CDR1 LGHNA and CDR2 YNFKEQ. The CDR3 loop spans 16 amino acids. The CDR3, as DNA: TGTGCCAGCAGCCAAGATATCCAACAGGGAGGGAACACCATATATTTT. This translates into CASSQDIQQGGNTIYF.